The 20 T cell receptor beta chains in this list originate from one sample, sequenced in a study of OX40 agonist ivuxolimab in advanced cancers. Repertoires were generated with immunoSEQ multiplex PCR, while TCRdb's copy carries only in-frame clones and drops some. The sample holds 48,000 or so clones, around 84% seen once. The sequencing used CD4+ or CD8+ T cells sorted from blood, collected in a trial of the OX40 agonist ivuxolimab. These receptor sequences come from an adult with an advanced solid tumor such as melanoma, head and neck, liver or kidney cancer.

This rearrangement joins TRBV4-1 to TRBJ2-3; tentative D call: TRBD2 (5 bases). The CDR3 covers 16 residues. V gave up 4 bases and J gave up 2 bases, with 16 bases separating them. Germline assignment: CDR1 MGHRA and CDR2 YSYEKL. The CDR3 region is CASSPDFAGITDTQYF. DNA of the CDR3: TGCGCCAGCAGCCCCGACTTTGCGGGTATCACAGATACGCAGTATTTT.

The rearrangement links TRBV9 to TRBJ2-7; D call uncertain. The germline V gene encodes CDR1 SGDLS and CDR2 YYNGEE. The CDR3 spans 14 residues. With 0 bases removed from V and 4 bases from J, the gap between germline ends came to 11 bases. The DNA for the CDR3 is TGTGCCAGCAGCGTAGGCCCCCCGAATTACGAGCAGTACTTC. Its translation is CASSVGPPNYEQYF. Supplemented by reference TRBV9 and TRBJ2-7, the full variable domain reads DSGVTQTPKHLITATGQRVTLRCSPRSGDLSVYWYQQSLDQGLQFLIQYYNGEERAKGNILERFSAQQFPDLHSELNLSSLELGDSALYFCASSVGPPNYEQYFGPGTRLTVT.

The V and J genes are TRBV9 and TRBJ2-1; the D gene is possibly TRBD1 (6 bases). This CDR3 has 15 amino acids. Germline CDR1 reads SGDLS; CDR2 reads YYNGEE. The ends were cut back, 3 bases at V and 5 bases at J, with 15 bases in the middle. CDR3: CASSAVGDTHNEQFF. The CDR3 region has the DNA TGTGCCAGCAGCGCGGTGGGGGACACCCACAATGAGCAGTTCTTC.

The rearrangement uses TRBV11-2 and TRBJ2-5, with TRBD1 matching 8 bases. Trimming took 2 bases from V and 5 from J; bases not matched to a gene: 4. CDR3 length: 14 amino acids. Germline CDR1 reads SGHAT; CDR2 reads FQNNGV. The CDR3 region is CASSLRQGRETQYF. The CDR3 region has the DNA TGTGCCAGCAGCTTAAGACAGGGGCGCGAGACCCAGTACTTC.

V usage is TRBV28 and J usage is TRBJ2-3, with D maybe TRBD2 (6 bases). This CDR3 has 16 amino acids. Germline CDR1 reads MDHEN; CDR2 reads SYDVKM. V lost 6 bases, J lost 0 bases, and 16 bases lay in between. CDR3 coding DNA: TGTGCCAGCAGACAACCGGGACTGGCTAGCACAGATACGCAGTATTTT. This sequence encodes CASRQPGLASTDTQYF.

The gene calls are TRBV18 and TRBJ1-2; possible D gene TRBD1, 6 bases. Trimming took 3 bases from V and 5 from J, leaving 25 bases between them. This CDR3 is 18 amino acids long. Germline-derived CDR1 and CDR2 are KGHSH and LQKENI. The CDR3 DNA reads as TGTGCCAGCTCACCCAAAAAACAGGGCCCCCTGGATATTTATGGCTACACCTTC. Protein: CASSPKKQGPLDIYGYTF.

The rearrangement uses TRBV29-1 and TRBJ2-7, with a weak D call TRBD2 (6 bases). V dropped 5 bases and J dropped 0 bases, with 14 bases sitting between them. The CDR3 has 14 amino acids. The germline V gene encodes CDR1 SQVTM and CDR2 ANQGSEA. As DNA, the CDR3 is TGCAGCGTTTACGGGGGAGAACTCTCCTACGAGCAGTACTTC. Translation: CSVYGGELSYEQYF.

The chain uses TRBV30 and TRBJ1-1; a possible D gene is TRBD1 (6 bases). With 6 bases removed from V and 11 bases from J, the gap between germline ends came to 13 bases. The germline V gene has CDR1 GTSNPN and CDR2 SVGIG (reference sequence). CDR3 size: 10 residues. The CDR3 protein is CACIQGYAFF. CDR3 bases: TGTGCCTGTATACAGGGATATGCTTTCTTT.

The chain's CDR3 is CASSISGNPGNTIYF. In nucleotides, the CDR3 is TGTGCCAGTAGTATATCTGGGAATCCTGGAAACACCATATATTTT. This chain connects TRBV19 to TRBJ1-3; D gene unclear. CDR3 size: 15 residues. V lost 2 bases and J lost 2, with 10 bases in between. Germline-derived CDR1 and CDR2 are LNHDA and SQIVND (reference sequence). Based on the CDR3 plus reference TRBV19 and TRBJ1-3, the full variable domain is DGGITQSPKYLFRKEGQNVTLSCEQNLNHDAMYWYRQDPGQGLRLIYYSQIVNDFQKGDIAEGYSVSREKKESFPLTVTSAQKNPTAFYLCASSISGNPGNTIYFGEGSWLTVV.

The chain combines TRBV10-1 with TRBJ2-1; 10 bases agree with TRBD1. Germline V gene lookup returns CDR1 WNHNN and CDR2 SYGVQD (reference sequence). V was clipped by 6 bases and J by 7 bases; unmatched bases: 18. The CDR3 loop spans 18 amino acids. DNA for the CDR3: TGCGCCAGCAGGAGCGGGGACAGGGGAAAAGGTCTACAGAATGAGCAGTTCTTC. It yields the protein CASRSGDRGKGLQNEQFF.

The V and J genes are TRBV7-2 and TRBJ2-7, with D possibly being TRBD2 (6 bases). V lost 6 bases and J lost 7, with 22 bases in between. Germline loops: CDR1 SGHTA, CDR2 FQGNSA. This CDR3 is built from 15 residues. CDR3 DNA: TGTGCCAGCAGTTCTGACAGCTCCCTCCGGGGGGAGCAGTACTTC. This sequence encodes CASSSDSSLRGEQYF.

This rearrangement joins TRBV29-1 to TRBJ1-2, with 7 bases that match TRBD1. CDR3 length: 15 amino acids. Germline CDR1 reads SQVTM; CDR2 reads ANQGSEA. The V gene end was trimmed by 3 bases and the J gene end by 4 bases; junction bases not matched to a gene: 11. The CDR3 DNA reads TGCAGCGTTGATCGGGAGACAGGGACTTCCTATGGCTACACCTTC. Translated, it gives CSVDRETGTSYGYTF. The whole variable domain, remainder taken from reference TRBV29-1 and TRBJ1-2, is SAVISQKPSRDICQRGTSLTIQCQVDSQVTMMFWYRQQPGQSLTLIATANQGSEATYESGFVIDKFPISRPNLTFSTLTVSNMSPEDSSIYLCSVDRETGTSYGYTFGSGTRLTVV.

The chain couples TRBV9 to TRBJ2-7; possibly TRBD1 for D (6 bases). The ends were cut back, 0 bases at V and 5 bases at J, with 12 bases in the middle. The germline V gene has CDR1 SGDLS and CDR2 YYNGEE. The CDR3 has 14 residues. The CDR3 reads CASSVAGANDEQYF. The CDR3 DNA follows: TGTGCCAGCAGCGTAGCAGGGGCGAACGACGAGCAGTACTTC.

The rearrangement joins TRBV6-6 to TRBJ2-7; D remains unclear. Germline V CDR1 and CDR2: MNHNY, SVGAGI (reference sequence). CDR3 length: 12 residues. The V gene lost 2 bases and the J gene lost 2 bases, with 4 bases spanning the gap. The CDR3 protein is CASSYVAYEQYF. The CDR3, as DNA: TGTGCCAGCAGTTACGTGGCCTACGAGCAGTACTTC.

CDR3 residues: CASRASGGPYNEQFF. CDR3 sequence (DNA): TGTGCCAGCAGGGCTAGCGGGGGGCCCTACAATGAGCAGTTCTTC. The chain combines TRBV6-5 with TRBJ2-1; TRBD2 matches 11 bases. Germline V CDR1 and CDR2: MNHEY, SVGAGI. The CDR3 contains 15 residues. J was trimmed by 2 bases and V by 6 bases; bases with no gene match: 3.

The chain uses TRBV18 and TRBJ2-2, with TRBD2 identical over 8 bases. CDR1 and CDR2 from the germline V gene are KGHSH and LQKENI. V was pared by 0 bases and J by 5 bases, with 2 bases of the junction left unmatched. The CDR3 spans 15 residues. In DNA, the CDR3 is TGTGCCAGCTCACCACCGGCTAGCGGGACCGGGGAGCTGTTTTTT. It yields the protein CASSPPASGTGELFF.

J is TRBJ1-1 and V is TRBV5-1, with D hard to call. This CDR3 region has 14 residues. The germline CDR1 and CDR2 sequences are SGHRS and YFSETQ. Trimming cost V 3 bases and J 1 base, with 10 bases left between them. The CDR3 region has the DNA TGCGCCAGCAGCTCGGACCCCGGGAACACTGAAGCTTTCTTT. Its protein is CASSSDPGNTEAFF.

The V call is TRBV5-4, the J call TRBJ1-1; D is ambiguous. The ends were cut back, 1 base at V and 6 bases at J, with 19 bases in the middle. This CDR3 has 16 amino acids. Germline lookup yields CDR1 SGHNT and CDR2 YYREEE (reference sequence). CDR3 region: CASSLQRPQLRAEAFF. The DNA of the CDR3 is TGTGCCAGCAGCTTGCAAAGGCCGCAGTTGCGCGCTGAAGCTTTCTTT.

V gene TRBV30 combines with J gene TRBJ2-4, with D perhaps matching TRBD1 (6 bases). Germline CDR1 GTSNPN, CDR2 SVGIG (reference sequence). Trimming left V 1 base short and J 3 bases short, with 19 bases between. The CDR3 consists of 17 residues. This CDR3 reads CAWSGQGQKVGKNIQYF. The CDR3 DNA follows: TGTGCCTGGAGTGGGCAAGGACAGAAAGTGGGCAAAAACATTCAGTACTTC.

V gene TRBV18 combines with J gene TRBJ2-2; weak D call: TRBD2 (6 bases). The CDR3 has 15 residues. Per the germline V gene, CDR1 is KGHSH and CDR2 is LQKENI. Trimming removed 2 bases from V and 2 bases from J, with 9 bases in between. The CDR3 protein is CASSPLEGNTGELFF. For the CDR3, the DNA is TGTGCCAGCTCACCATTGGAGGGAAACACCGGGGAGCTGTTTTTT. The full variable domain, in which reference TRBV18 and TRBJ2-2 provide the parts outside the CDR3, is NAGVMQNPRHLVRRRGQEARLRCSPMKGHSHVYWYRQLPEEGLKFMVYLQKENIIDESGMPKERFSAEFPKEGPSILRIQQVVRGDSAAYFCASSPLEGNTGELFFGEGSRLTVL.